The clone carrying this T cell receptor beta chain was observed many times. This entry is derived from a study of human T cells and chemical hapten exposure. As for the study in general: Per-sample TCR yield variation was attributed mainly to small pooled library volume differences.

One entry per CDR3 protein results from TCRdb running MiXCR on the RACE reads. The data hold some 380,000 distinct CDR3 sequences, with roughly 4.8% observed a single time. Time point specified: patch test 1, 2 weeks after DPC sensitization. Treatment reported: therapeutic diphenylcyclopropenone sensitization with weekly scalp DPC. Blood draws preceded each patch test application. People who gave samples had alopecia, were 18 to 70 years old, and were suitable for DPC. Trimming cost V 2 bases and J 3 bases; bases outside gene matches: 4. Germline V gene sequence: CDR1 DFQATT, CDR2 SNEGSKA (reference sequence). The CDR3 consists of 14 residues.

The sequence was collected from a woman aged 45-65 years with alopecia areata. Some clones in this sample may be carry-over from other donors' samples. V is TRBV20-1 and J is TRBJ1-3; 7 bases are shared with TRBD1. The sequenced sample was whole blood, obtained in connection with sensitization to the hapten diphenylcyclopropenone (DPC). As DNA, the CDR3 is TGCAGTGCTAGATCAGGGGGATATGGAAACACCATATATTTT. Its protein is CSARSGGYGNTIYF.